This T cell receptor beta chain appears in the sequencing data of a study of shared clonotypes between healthy human individuals. Study details: Donors had three CD4 naive, three CD4 memory, two CD8 naive and one CD8 memory plate apiece. Study-wide findings and caveats: Compared with clonotypes that all four donors shared, non-shared clonotypes had lower generation probabilities.

The V and J ends lost 8 bases and 1 base respectively, with 11 bases between them. The CDR3 covers 13 residues. Germline V gives CDR1 MDHEN, CDR2 SYDVKM. As regards this clone: Its cognate antigen is unknown.

Several immunoSEQ 96-well plates shared each subset's DNA, each plate a replicate. Data came from immunoSEQ multiplex PCR; TCRdb stores just in-frame clones and leaves some out. Of 2 million or so clones in the sample, roughly 96% are singletons; the top ten hold 0.1% to 0.15%. The chain combines TRBV28 with TRBJ1-1; unclear D gene. The TCR sequence derives from a man aged 18-30 years in good health. Sample: naive CD4+ T cells sorted from blood. The subset denotes: CD45RA+ positively selected. CDR3 sequence reads: CASGPRPNTEAFF. The CDR3 DNA reads as TGTGCCAGCGGGCCCCGCCCGAACACTGAAGCTTTCTTT.